This TCR beta chain was sequenced in a study of T cells after posttransplantation cyclophosphamide (TCRdb year 2016). Background for the entire study: The study tracked T cell repertoire reconstitution by TRB sequencing after myeloablative bone marrow transplantation using posttransplantation cyclophosphamide as GVHD prophylaxis. Antigen receptor sequencing was done on samples from about 40 PTCy-treated patients and from under 20 related bone marrow donors of those patients. TRB sequencing was performed on blood from all 35 or so PTCy patients with 1-year posttransplant specimens. In 3 patients, up to about 3 additional blood samples taken between 2 and 5.2 years after transplant also underwent TRB sequencing, as did pretransplant blood from a handful of patients. Because TRA and TRB clonality were tightly correlated in 9 samples, subsequent TCR analyses were focused on TRB only. Public TRB sequences were searched against a database of over 3,000 sequences associated with responses to pathogens, tumor antigens, self-antigens and alloantigens.

Explained via the paper, the treatment or condition label denotes: high-dose cyclophosphamide on days +3 and +4 as single-agent GVHD prophylaxis. For conditioning, the PTCy patients got busulfan and fludarabine, then a related or unrelated marrow graft, followed by cyclophosphamide on days +3 and +4. The PTCy-treated patients were enrolled in a prospective multi-institutional clinical trial. Peripheral blood and bone marrow mononuclear cells were isolated by Ficoll-Hypaque density centrifugation and cryopreserved. What the study reported, not specific to this receptor: The TRB repertoires of T cells infiltrating skin or GI tract showed only limited overlap with the TRB repertoires of T cells in blood. At 1-2 months, donor-recipient similarity was low but rose over the first year, and the later blood repertoires were often dominated by donor CD8+ memory clones. Across approximately 41 patients, TRB clonality was highly associated with recipient CMV seropositivity and CMV reactivation, and PTCy diversity was similar to diversity in CNI/methotrexate controls.

The CDR3 contains 13 residues, cysteine and phenylalanine counted. Kept here is only the CDR3 DNA, which spans 39 bases and is read in frame from base 1. At the junction V is shortened by 6 bases and J by 10 bases; bases outside the gene matches: 7. As encoded in the germline V gene, CDR1 is KGHSH while CDR2 is LQKENI. This clone showed up many times. It has no known antigen specificity. No base qualities exist here, and no much larger clone lies one base off it. TRB sequencing used genomic DNA with the immunoSEQ assay at survey resolution or the hsTCRB kit. On the authors' methods: Initial read processing used immunoSEQ software, and repertoire analyses used the LymphoSeq R package. For each TRB dataset, clonality was calculated as 1 minus normalized Shannon entropy, and the Gini coefficient was computed as well. Phenotypes of unsorted samples were inferred by mapping TRB sequences from sorted subsets of the recipient or donor onto unsorted samples of the same recipient. This is the immuneACCESS table as TCRdb keeps it, with only in-frame sequences that have V and J called. A part of the clones is gone; compared with another copy, unresolved V genes explain less than half, and the rest is unexplained. The V and J calls and clone size are taken from that table; D and trimming were inferred from the DNA. The table notes roughly 8,000 clones here, none of them singletons. The biggest ten clones account for 10% of the sample.

Recombination connected TRBV18 to TRBJ2-2; 8 central nucleotides agree with TRBD2. This receptor was obtained from a female patient aged 45 to 65 who received an allogeneic stem cell transplant from a related donor, was CMV-positive, and had no GVHD. After a transplant, the graft donor may have provided part of the T cells. This sample comprised PBMCs, obtained after allogeneic stem cell transplant with posttransplant cyclophosphamide. Here is the DNA: TGTGCCAGCTCCCCAGGACTAGCTGTGGAGCTGTTTTTT. It translates to CASSPGLAVELFF.